This T cell receptor (beta chain) stems from a study of CD8 T cells in ankylosing spondylitis. Study-wide points: With a CD8+ phenotype, disease-linked clones were relatively rare in peripheral blood. Characteristic, it appeared, of ankylosing spondylitis blood was a TCR beta motif of roughly eight highly homologous variants.

This clonotype was counted at least ten times. The target antigen is unknown. With molecular barcodes, quantitative 5'-RACE was used to make the TCR beta libraries. TCRdb ran MiXCR on the 5' RACE reads and lists one entry per CDR3 protein. The table lists approximately 35,000 distinct CDR3 sequences, approximately 10% of them singletons, with about 19% in the top ten. CDR3 length: 10 amino acids. The germline V gene has CDR1 SGHVS and CDR2 FNYEAQ. V lost 5 bases and J lost 7, with 3 bases in between. Specimen: synovial fluid, either unsorted or a sorted T cell fraction (not recorded which). This sequence originates from a male donor with ankylosing spondylitis. The chain links TRBV7-6 to TRBJ2-4; D is undetermined. The CDR3, as DNA: TGTGCCAGCAGCGGGAACATTCAGTACTTC. Its translation is CASSGNIQYF. The entire variable domain, with the rest obtained from reference TRBV7-6 and TRBJ2-4, is as follows: GAGVSQSPRYKVTKRGQDVALRCDPISGHVSLYWYRQALGQGPEFLTYFNYEAQQDKSGLPNDRFSAERPEGSISTLTIQRTEQRDSAMYRCASSGNIQYFGAGTRLSVL.